The rows below give T cell receptor beta chains drawn from one sample of a study of T cell repertoires in cytomegalovirus infection. Antigen specificity for these receptors is unknown. TCRdb fed the reads into MiXCR, producing one record per CDR3 protein. The sample has about 110,000 distinct CDR3 sequences; under 50% are singletons. The sample here was CD8+ T cells from cultured PBMCs, taken from culture after CMV antigen stimulation. Receptors were obtained from a human donor in good health (CMV status not recorded). Some clones in this sample may be carry-over from other donors' samples. The CDR3 runs from the conserved cysteine through the conserved F or W. A D gene is named only where the DNA matches it firmly. Expanded clones get a size class; other rows say once, few or many, or leave the size out.

d_call: -
clone_size: -
j_call: TRBJ2-1
v_call: TRBV19
cdr3_nt: TGTGCCAGTAAGTTAGGGGGGTCGGACGAGCAGTTCTTC
cdr3_aa: CASKLGGSDEQFF

d_call: TRBD1
clone_size: -
j_call: TRBJ1-2
v_call: TRBV19
cdr3_nt: TGTGCCAGTAGTCCTACAGGGGGCAGCTATGGCTACACCTTC
cdr3_aa: CASSPTGGSYGYTF

d_call: TRBD2
clone_size: few
j_call: TRBJ2-2
v_call: TRBV5-1
cdr3_nt: TGCGCCAGCAGCTGGGGACTAGCGGGGACCGGGGAGCTGTTTTTT
cdr3_aa: CASSWGLAGTGELFF

d_call: -
clone_size: -
j_call: TRBJ1-1
v_call: TRBV2
cdr3_nt: TGTGCCAGCAGGTTCTCAACAGAGTATATGAACACTGAAGCTTTCTTT
cdr3_aa: CASRFSTEYMNTEAFF

d_call: -
clone_size: few
j_call: TRBJ1-4
v_call: TRBV14
cdr3_nt: TGTGCCAGCAGTTACGAAGGGGCAACTAATGAAAAACTGTTTTTT
cdr3_aa: CASSYEGATNEKLFF

d_call: -
clone_size: -
j_call: TRBJ2-5
v_call: TRBV7-9
cdr3_nt: TGTGCCAGCAGCTTAGCGAGTTCCGAGACCCAGTACTTC
cdr3_aa: CASSLASSETQYF

d_call: TRBD1
clone_size: -
j_call: TRBJ2-7
v_call: TRBV15
cdr3_nt: TGTGCCACCAGCAGATCCCGCCCGGGACAGGGGGTATTGGGGGAGCAGTACTTC
cdr3_aa: CATSRSRPGQGVLGEQYF

d_call: -
clone_size: -
j_call: TRBJ1-5
v_call: TRBV2
cdr3_nt: TGTGCCAGCACACAGGATTATAGCAATCAGCCCCAGCATTTT
cdr3_aa: CASTQDYSNQPQHF

d_call: -
clone_size: -
j_call: TRBJ1-3
v_call: TRBV14
cdr3_nt: TGTGCCAGCAGCCTCCTCGGAGGGGCGGCCACTGTATCTGGAAACACCATATATTTT
cdr3_aa: CASSLLGGAATVSGNTIYF

d_call: TRBD1
clone_size: -
j_call: TRBJ1-5
v_call: TRBV16
cdr3_nt: TGTGCCAGCAGCCAATCGGCGCCAGGGGGGAATCAGCCCCAGCATTTT
cdr3_aa: CASSQSAPGGNQPQHF

d_call: -
clone_size: -
j_call: TRBJ1-1
v_call: TRBV29-1
cdr3_nt: TGCAGCGTTGCCGCGATGAACGGTGAAGCTTTCTTT
cdr3_aa: CSVAAMNGEAFF

d_call: -
clone_size: once
j_call: TRBJ1-1
v_call: TRBV20-1
cdr3_nt: TGCAGTGCTCCCGACAGTTTTCAAGGCACTGAAGCTTTCTTT
cdr3_aa: CSAPDSFQGTEAFF

d_call: -
clone_size: -
j_call: TRBJ1-4
v_call: TRBV4-3
cdr3_nt: TGCGCCAGCAGCCCCCCTCGGGGGATATATGAAAAACTGTTTTTT
cdr3_aa: CASSPPRGIYEKLFF

d_call: -
clone_size: once
j_call: TRBJ1-1
v_call: TRBV27
cdr3_nt: TGTGCCACCTCAGGTCAGGGCGTGAACACTGAAGCTTTCTTT
cdr3_aa: CATSGQGVNTEAFF

d_call: -
clone_size: -
j_call: TRBJ2-1
v_call: TRBV2
cdr3_nt: TGTGCCAGCAGTGAATCATTATATATTGAGCAGTTCTTC
cdr3_aa: CASSESLYIEQFF

d_call: TRBD2
clone_size: -
j_call: TRBJ2-7
v_call: TRBV5-1
cdr3_nt: TGCGCCAGCAGCTTGGATTGGGGGGGCTACGAGCAGTACTTC
cdr3_aa: CASSLDWGGYEQYF

d_call: TRBD2
clone_size: -
j_call: TRBJ2-5
v_call: TRBV6-6
cdr3_nt: TGTGCCAGCAGTCCGGGGGGGTCGTTATGGGGGGAAGAGACCCAGTACTTC
cdr3_aa: CASSPGGSLWGEETQYF

d_call: TRBD1
clone_size: -
j_call: TRBJ1-5
v_call: TRBV6-8
cdr3_nt: TGTGCCAGCAGTCCGACAGGGGGCCAGCCCCAGCATTTT
cdr3_aa: CASSPTGGQPQHF

d_call: TRBD2
clone_size: few
j_call: TRBJ2-7
v_call: TRBV7-2
cdr3_nt: TGTGCCAGCAGCTTCTTTGCCGGGACTAGCGGGGGGGCCTCCTACGAGCAGTACTTC
cdr3_aa: CASSFFAGTSGGASYEQYF

d_call: TRBD1
clone_size: -
j_call: TRBJ2-1
v_call: TRBV6-6
cdr3_nt: TGTGCCAGCAGCGGCAAGACAGGGGGCTACAATGAGCAGTTCTTC
cdr3_aa: CASSGKTGGYNEQFF

d_call: -
clone_size: -
j_call: TRBJ1-1
v_call: TRBV7-4
cdr3_nt: TGTGCCAGCAGCTTAGCTATCGGGGGAACTGAAGCTTTCTTT
cdr3_aa: CASSLAIGGTEAFF

d_call: -
clone_size: -
j_call: TRBJ2-7
v_call: TRBV15
cdr3_nt: TGTGCCACCAGCAGAGGTGAAGTCTACGAGCAGTACTTC
cdr3_aa: CATSRGEVYEQYF

d_call: -
clone_size: -
j_call: TRBJ2-1
v_call: TRBV2
cdr3_nt: TGTGCCAGCAGTGAGGCATCCGAGCAGTTCTTC
cdr3_aa: CASSEASEQFF

d_call: -
clone_size: many
j_call: TRBJ1-6
v_call: TRBV12-3/TRBV12-4
cdr3_nt: TGTGCCAGCAGTTCCCGGATTATAAATTCACCCCTCCACTTT
cdr3_aa: CASSSRIINSPLHF

d_call: TRBD1
clone_size: many
j_call: TRBJ1-1
v_call: TRBV29-1
cdr3_nt: TGCAGCGTTGAAGAAGGACAGGGGACTGAAGCTTTCTTT
cdr3_aa: CSVEEGQGTEAFF

d_call: -
clone_size: few
j_call: TRBJ1-1
v_call: TRBV7-6
cdr3_nt: TGTGCCAGCAGGGGGACCGACTCCCATGAAGCTTTCTTT
cdr3_aa: CASRGTDSHEAFF

d_call: TRBD1
clone_size: few
j_call: TRBJ1-6
v_call: TRBV3-1
cdr3_nt: TGTGCCAGCAGTCCCCAGGGGGGCAATTCACCCCTCCACTTT
cdr3_aa: CASSPQGGNSPLHF

d_call: TRBD1
clone_size: -
j_call: TRBJ1-1
v_call: TRBV6-1
cdr3_nt: TGTGCCAGCGGGGGACAGGGTGTCTATTCGGGCACTGAAGCTTTCTTT
cdr3_aa: CASGGQGVYSGTEAFF

d_call: -
clone_size: few
j_call: TRBJ1-1
v_call: TRBV4-1
cdr3_nt: TGCGCCAGCAGCCTCGCACAGGGAATGGGTGAAGCTTTCTTT
cdr3_aa: CASSLAQGMGEAFF

d_call: -
clone_size: -
j_call: TRBJ2-1
v_call: TRBV7-2
cdr3_nt: TGTGCCAGCAGCTCTCAACTCGGACAGTACAATGAGCAGTTCTTC
cdr3_aa: CASSSQLGQYNEQFF

d_call: -
clone_size: -
j_call: TRBJ1-5
v_call: TRBV7-4
cdr3_nt: TGTGCCAGCAGCTACGGTTCATCGGGGCCCCAGCATTTT
cdr3_aa: CASSYGSSGPQHF

d_call: -
clone_size: few
j_call: TRBJ2-5
v_call: TRBV7-8
cdr3_nt: TGTGCCAGCAGCTTAGCCGGGGCCTCTAGAGAGACCCAGTACTTC
cdr3_aa: CASSLAGASRETQYF

d_call: -
clone_size: -
j_call: TRBJ1-2
v_call: TRBV7-9
cdr3_nt: TGTGCCAGCAGCTTAACACGACAGGAGACTGTCTATGGCTACACCTTC
cdr3_aa: CASSLTRQETVYGYTF

d_call: TRBD2
clone_size: -
j_call: TRBJ2-1
v_call: TRBV28
cdr3_nt: TGTGCCAGCAGTTTAGTCGGAGTGGCGGGGGTGGATGAGCAGTTCTTC
cdr3_aa: CASSLVGVAGVDEQFF

d_call: -
clone_size: many
j_call: TRBJ2-7
v_call: TRBV4-1
cdr3_nt: TGCGCCAGCAGCCAAGGCTCCGGGTCGCATTACGAGCAGTACTTC
cdr3_aa: CASSQGSGSHYEQYF

d_call: -
clone_size: few
j_call: TRBJ2-1
v_call: TRBV10-3
cdr3_nt: TGTGCCATCAGTGAGTCGGGGGTTTGGCAGTTCTTC
cdr3_aa: CAISESGVWQFF

d_call: -
clone_size: few
j_call: TRBJ2-1
v_call: TRBV5-4
cdr3_nt: TGTGCCAGCAGCTTGCTCCGGGGCCGCTCCTACAATGAGCAGTTCTTC
cdr3_aa: CASSLLRGRSYNEQFF

d_call: TRBD1
clone_size: -
j_call: TRBJ2-7
v_call: TRBV19
cdr3_nt: TGTGCCAGTAGTATTTACCGGGACAGGGAATACGAGCAGTACTTC
cdr3_aa: CASSIYRDREYEQYF

d_call: TRBD1
clone_size: once
j_call: TRBJ1-2
v_call: TRBV28
cdr3_nt: TGTGCCAGCAGGGGGACAGGACGTCTCTATGGCTACACCTTC
cdr3_aa: CASRGTGRLYGYTF